The 2 T cell receptor beta chains reported below all come from one sample, sequenced in a study of blood T cell repertoires in COVID-19. This table comes from immunoSEQ multiplex PCR, and its TCRdb copy is limited to in-frame clones, with some not included. The profile shows over 60,000 clones, more than 70% of them singletons. The sequenced sample was peripheral blood. These receptors came from an elderly woman with active or convalescent COVID-19.

The V call is TRBV18, the J call TRBJ1-5, with D perhaps TRBD1 (5 bases). This CDR3 is 15 amino acids long. From germline, CDR1 is KGHSH and CDR2 LQKENI. V lost 5 bases and J 4 bases, leaving 15 bases between the germline ends. Written as DNA, the CDR3 is TGTGCCAGCTCAACAACAGGATCTTGGAATCAGCCCCAGCATTTT. Translated, it gives CASSTTGSWNQPQHF.

The chain employs TRBV28 and TRBJ1-1; D perhaps matches TRBD1 (5 bases). V was pared by 6 bases and J by 0 bases, with 14 bases between. CDR1 is MDHEN, CDR2 SYDVKM, per germline. This CDR3 comprises 15 residues. In DNA form, the CDR3 reads TGTGCCAGCAGCCCGGGGGTGCGGATGAACACTGAAGCTTTCTTT. It is translated as CASSPGVRMNTEAFF. The full variable domain, rest sourced from reference TRBV28 and TRBJ1-1, is DVKVTQSSRYLVKRTGEKVFLECVQDMDHENMFWYRQDPGLGLRLIYFSYDVKMKEKGDIPEGYSVSREKKERFSLILESASTNQTSMYLCASSPGVRMNTEAFFGQGTRLTVV.